This T cell receptor beta chain came from a study of blood T cells in healthy people across ages. As for the study in general: With template switching, about one barcoded beta molecule was captured per two T cells. General study findings and limits: When set beside aged donors, long-lived donors presented more naive CD4+ cells and higher diversity. The study could not conclusively compare naive and antigen-experienced cells, given its unsorted PBMCs.

This clonotype came up a few times. Its antigen is unknown. Combining a sample-barcoded 5' primer with a J-beta primer mix, a second PCR ran for roughly 6 to 12 cycles. A 12-random-nucleotide template-switch adaptor tagged each cDNA molecule. TCRdb called the 5' RACE reads again in MiXCR, with one record for every CDR3 protein. Altogether 540,000 or so distinct CDR3 sequences are present, around 24% being singletons, with the ten largest covering roughly 10%. Germline V gives CDR1 LGHNT, CDR2 FRNRAP. V dropped 5 bases and J dropped 0 bases, with 12 bases sitting between them. The CDR3 length is 15 residues. These data also featured in a second study, about T cells of mothers and their children.

The sequencing input was blood. The sequence was obtained from a boy between 10 and 17 years old in good health. V is TRBV12-5 and J is TRBJ2-3; D remains ambiguous. The CDR3: CASGPGDLSTDTQYF. The CDR3 DNA reads as TGTGCTAGTGGTCCTGGTGACCTAAGCACAGATACGCAGTATTTT. Using reference TRBV12-5 and TRBJ2-3 for the parts outside the CDR3, the full variable domain is DARVTQTPRHKVTEMGQEVTMRCQPILGHNTVFWYRQTMMQGLELLAYFRNRAPLDDSGMPKDRFSAEMPDATLATLKIQPSEPRDSAVYFCASGPGDLSTDTQYFGPGTRLTVL.